Given below is one TCR beta chain in context. The sample holds no much larger clone one base away, and base qualities are not on file. The sample comes from a study of T cell repertoires in chronic hepatitis B (dated by TCRdb to between 2017 and 2020). Sequences SQVTM (CDR1) and ANQGSEA (CDR2) are obtained from the germline V gene. CDR3 length: 12 amino acids, cysteine to phenylalanine. Just CDR3 DNA is preserved here, 36 bases in frame from base 1. The germline ends are 6 bases apart after V is trimmed by 4 bases and J by 0 bases. The receptor library was made with the immunoSEQ multiplex PCR assay. This immuneACCESS table, as held by TCRdb, lists in-frame sequences with V and J called but not all clones. Of the missing ones, under half trace to an unresolved V gene in checked studies; the others have no known cause. This sample comprises about 200 clones, just over 65% of them detected only once. The ten biggest clones cover around 48% of the sample.

The source is a human donor with chronic hepatitis B virus infection. This chain is built from TRBV29-1 and TRBJ2-5, with the D gene not clear enough to name. Sample: HBV polymerase (pol387) epitope-specific CD8+ T cells from PBMCs. This receptor has the CDR3 CSVGQYQETQYF. The DNA is TGCAGCGTTGGTCAGTACCAAGAGACCCAGTACTTC.